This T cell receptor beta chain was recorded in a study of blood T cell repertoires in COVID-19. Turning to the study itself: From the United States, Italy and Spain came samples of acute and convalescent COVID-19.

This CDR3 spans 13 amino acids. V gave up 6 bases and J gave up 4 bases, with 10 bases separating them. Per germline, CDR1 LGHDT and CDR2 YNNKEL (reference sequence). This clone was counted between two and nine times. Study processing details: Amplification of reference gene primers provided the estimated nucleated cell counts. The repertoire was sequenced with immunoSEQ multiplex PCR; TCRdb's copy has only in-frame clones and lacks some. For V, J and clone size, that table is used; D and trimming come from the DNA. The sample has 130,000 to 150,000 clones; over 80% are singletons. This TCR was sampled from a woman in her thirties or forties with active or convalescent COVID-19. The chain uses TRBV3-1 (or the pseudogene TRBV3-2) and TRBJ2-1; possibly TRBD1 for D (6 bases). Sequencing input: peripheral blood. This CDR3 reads CASSRDRYNEQFF. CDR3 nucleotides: TGTGCCAGCAGTCGAGACAGGTACAATGAGCAGTTCTTC.